This T cell receptor beta chain was recorded in a study of T cells in localized non-small cell lung cancer. Study-wide results and limits: Overall survival was longer when the density of T cells in the blood was higher. Appearing in adjacent lung were a median around 60 of the top 100 tumor clones. Clonality peaked in uninvolved adjacent lung rather than tumor.

This clone was counted between two and nine times. Its specificity is unknown. This CDR3 is 17 amino acids long. Germline V gene data show CDR1 as SNHLY and CDR2 as FYNNEI. V was clipped by 2 bases and J by 4 bases, with 21 bases between them. Repertoires were generated with immunoSEQ multiplex PCR, while TCRdb's copy carries only in-frame clones and drops some. This sample has over 4,500 clones, with roughly 85% found just once. J is TRBJ2-7 and V is TRBV2; possibly TRBD1 for D (7 bases). Material: PBMCs, obtained before any cancer treatment. This TCR was sampled from a woman aged 35 to 70 with stage II lung adenocarcinoma. The CDR3 DNA is TGTGCCAGCAGTGAATTCTCGGGCGGGACAGTCTCTTACGAGCAGTACTTC. As protein: CASSEFSGGTVSYEQYF.